This T cell receptor beta chain was profiled in a study of response to subunit inactivated influenza vaccine. Whole-study results and caveats: Authors proposed each seasonal influenza vaccination draws in few new T cells.

TCRdb itself ran the RT-PCR reads through MiXCR, one entry per CDR3 protein. Altogether 500,000 to 600,000 distinct CDR3 sequences are present, less than 8% being singletons, with the ten largest covering 10% to 15%. CDR1 and CDR2 (germline): PRHDT, FYEKMQ (reference sequence). Trimming shortened V by 0 bases and J by 3 bases, and 11 bases separated the two germline ends. The CDR3 is 15 residues long. This clonotype was counted only a few times. The antigen remains unidentified. The source was PBMCs from blood, collected about 24 months after vaccination. The rearrangement uses TRBV13 and TRBJ2-5; no clear D gene. The source is a man between 50 and 69 years old who received an inactivated influenza vaccine. CDR3 amino acids: CASSLGPGIKETQYF. Here the CDR3 DNA reads TGTGCCAGCAGCTTAGGTCCAGGAATAAAAGAGACCCAGTACTTC. Based on the CDR3 plus reference TRBV13 and TRBJ2-5, the full variable domain is AAGVIQSPRHLIKEKRETATLKCYPIPRHDTVYWYQQGPGQDPQFLISFYEKMQSDKGSIPDRFSAQQFSDYHSELNMSSLELGDSALYFCASSLGPGIKETQYFGPGTRLLVL.